This is a list of T cell receptor beta chains from one sample in a study of CD8+ T cells in alopecia areata. The table came from immunoSEQ multiplex PCR; TCRdb's copy has only in-frame clones and leaves some out. The table includes about 260,000 clones, about three fifths detected once. The sample consisted of CD4+ T cells sorted from blood, taken around week 54, from a patient treated with tofacitinib. Receptors originate from a human donor with alopecia areata. Each CDR3 is given with its conserved first and last residue. A D gene is named only where the DNA matches it firmly. Part of the rows lack a size; the others show once, few, many or a class for expanded clones.

V: TRBV30; length: 10; D: NA; J: TRBJ1-1; size: few; CDR3: CAWISSEAFF; DNA: TGTGCCTGGATAAGCAGCGAAGCTTTCTTT
V: TRBV6-4; length: 13; D: TRBD1; J: TRBJ1-2; size: NA; CDR3: CASSPTGVYGYTF; DNA: TGTGCCAGCAGTCCGACAGGGGTCTATGGCTACACCTTC
V: TRBV7-9; length: 11; D: NA; J: TRBJ1-4; size: few; CDR3: CASSFGEKLFF; DNA: TGTGCCAGCAGCTTTGGTGAAAAACTGTTTTTT
V: TRBV19; length: 13; D: NA; J: TRBJ2-5; size: NA; CDR3: CASSKQFQETQYF; DNA: TGTGCCAGTAGTAAGCAGTTCCAAGAGACCCAGTACTTC
V: TRBV7-9; length: 16; D: TRBD1; J: TRBJ2-1; size: few; CDR3: CASSSPGGASYNEQFF; DNA: TGTGCCAGCAGCTCCCCAGGGGGCGCCTCCTACAATGAGCAGTTCTTC
V: TRBV4-1; length: 15; D: NA; J: TRBJ1-6; size: NA; CDR3: CASSLRDRSNSPLHF; DNA: TGCGCCAGCAGCCTGCGGGACCGATCTAATTCACCCCTCCACTTT
V: TRBV18; length: 15; D: NA; J: TRBJ1-1; size: NA; CDR3: CASSITGALDTEAFF; DNA: TGTGCCAGTAGCATTACGGGGGCATTGGACACTGAAGCTTTCTTT
V: TRBV4-2; length: 16; D: TRBD2; J: TRBJ2-5; size: NA; CDR3: CASSQDSGGAQETQYF; DNA: TGTGCCAGCAGCCAAGATTCCGGGGGGGCCCAAGAGACCCAGTACTTC
V: TRBV7-9; length: 15; D: NA; J: TRBJ2-5; size: NA; CDR3: CASSLGGKTQETQYF; DNA: TGTGCCAGCAGCTTAGGCGGGAAGACCCAAGAGACCCAGTACTTC
V: TRBV7-3; length: 15; D: TRBD1; J: TRBJ2-5; size: NA; CDR3: CASSTTGTGIETQYF; DNA: TGTGCCAGCAGCACAACCGGGACAGGGATAGAGACCCAGTACTTC
V: TRBV6-1; length: 13; D: NA; J: TRBJ1-1; size: NA; CDR3: CASSERVNTEAFF; DNA: TGTGCCAGCAGTGAACGTGTGAACACTGAAGCTTTCTTT
V: TRBV30; length: 11; D: NA; J: TRBJ1-2; size: NA; CDR3: CAWVWNYGYTF; DNA: TGTGCCTGGGTTTGGAACTATGGCTACACCTTC
V: TRBV5-1; length: 13; D: NA; J: TRBJ1-1; size: NA; CDR3: CASSLDRNTEAFF; DNA: TGCGCCAGCAGTCTCGACAGGAACACTGAAGCTTTCTTT
V: TRBV13; length: 11; D: NA; J: TRBJ2-5; size: NA; CDR3: CASSLAETQYF; DNA: TGTGCCAGCAGCTTAGCGGAGACCCAGTACTTC
V: TRBV30; length: 14; D: TRBD2; J: TRBJ2-1; size: NA; CDR3: CAWRPGLAGLFQFF; DNA: TGTGCCTGGAGGCCGGGACTAGCGGGCCTGTTCCAGTTCTTC